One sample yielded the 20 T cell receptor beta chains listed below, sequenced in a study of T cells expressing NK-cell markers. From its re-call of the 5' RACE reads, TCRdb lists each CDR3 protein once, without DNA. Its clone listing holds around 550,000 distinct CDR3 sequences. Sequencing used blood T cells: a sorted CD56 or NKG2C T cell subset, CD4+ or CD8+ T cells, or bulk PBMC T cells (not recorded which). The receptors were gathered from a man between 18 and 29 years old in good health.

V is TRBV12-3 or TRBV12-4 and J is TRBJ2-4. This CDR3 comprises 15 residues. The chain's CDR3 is CASSLSSLSKNIQYF.

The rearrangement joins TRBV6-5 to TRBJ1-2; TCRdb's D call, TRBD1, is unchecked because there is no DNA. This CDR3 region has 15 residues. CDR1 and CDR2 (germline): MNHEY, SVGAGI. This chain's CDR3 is CASSFSGLSNYGYTF.

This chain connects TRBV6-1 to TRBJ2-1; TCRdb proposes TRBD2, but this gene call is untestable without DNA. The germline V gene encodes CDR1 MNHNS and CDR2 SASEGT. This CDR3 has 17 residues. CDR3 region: CASSRKLAGAGEGEQFF.

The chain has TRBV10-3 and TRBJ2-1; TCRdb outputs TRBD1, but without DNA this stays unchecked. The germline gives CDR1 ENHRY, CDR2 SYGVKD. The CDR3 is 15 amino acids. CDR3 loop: CAIRPDRGLYNEQFF.

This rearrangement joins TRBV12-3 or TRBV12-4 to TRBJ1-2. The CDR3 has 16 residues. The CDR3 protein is CASSRTEASVGYGYTF.

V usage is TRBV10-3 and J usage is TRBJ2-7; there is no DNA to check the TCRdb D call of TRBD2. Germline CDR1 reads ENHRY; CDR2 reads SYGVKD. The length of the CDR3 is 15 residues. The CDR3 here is CAISSGTSASYEQYF.

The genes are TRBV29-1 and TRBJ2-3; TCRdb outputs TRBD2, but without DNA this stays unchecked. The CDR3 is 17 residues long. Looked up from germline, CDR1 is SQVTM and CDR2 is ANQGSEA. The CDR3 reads CSVRGLVDLLYTDTQYF.

The CDR3 spells CASSQVSQVGDYEQYF. The chain has TRBV4-2 and TRBJ2-7. Germline loops: CDR1 LGHNA, CDR2 YNFKEQ. CDR3 size: 16 residues.

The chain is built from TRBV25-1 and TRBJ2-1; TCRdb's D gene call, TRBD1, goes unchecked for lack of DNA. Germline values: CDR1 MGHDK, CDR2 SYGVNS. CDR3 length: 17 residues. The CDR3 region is CASRDTRQGSSYNEQFF.

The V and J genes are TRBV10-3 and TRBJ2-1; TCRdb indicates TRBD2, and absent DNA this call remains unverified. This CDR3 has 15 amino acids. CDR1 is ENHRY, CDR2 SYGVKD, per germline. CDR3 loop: CAISMGLAGVSEQFF.

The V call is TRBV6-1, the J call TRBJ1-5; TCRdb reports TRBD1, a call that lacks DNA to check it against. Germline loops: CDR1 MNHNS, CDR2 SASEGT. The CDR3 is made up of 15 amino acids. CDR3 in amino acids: CASSGDRGLRQPQHF.

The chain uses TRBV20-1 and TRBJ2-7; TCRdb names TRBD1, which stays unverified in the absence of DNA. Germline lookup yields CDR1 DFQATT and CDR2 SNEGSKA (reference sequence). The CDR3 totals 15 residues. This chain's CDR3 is CSARVTNQGAGEQYF.

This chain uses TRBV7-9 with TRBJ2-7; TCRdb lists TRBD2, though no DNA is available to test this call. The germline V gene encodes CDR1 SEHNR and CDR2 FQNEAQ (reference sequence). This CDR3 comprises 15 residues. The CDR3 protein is CASSLTGTSGREQYF.

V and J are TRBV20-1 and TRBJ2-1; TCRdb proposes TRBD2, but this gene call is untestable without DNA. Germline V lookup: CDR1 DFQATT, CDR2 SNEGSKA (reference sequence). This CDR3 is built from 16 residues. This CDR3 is CSARDRIAERYNEQFF.

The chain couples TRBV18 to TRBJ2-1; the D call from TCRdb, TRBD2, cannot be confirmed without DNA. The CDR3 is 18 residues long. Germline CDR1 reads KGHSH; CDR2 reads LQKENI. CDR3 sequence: CASSLTPGLAGVHNEQFF.

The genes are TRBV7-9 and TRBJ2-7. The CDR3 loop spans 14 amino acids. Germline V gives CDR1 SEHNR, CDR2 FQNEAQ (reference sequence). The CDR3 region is CASSLTTDSYEQYF.

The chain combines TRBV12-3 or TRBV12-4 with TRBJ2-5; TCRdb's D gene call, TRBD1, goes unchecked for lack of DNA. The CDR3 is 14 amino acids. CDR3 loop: CASHLWGAEETQYF.

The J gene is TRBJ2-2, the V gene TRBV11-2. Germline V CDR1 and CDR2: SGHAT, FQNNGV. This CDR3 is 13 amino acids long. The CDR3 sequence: CASSLPRNPWLFF.

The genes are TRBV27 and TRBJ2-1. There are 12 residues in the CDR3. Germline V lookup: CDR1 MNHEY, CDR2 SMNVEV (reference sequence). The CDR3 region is CASSGPYNEQFF.

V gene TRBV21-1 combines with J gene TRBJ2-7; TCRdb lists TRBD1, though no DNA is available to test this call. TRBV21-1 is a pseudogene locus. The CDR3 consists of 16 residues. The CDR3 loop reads CASSKGIQGAGYEQYF.